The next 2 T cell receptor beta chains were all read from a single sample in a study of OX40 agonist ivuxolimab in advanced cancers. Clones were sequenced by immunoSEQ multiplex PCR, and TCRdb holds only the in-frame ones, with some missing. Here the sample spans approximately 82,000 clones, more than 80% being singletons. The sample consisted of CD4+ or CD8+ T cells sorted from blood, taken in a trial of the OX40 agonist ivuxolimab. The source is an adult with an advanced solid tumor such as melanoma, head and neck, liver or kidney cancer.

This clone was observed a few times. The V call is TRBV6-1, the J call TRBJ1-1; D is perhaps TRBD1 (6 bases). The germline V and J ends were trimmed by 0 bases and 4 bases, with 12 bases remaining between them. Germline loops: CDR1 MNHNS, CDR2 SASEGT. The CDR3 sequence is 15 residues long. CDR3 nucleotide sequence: TGTGCCAGCAGTGAAGCCGACCTAGGGGGCACTGAAGCTTTCTTT. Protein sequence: CASSEADLGGTEAFF.

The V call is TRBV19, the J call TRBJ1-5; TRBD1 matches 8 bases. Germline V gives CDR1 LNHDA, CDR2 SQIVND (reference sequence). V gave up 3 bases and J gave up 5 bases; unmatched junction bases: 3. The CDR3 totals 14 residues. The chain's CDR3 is CASSMTGVDQPQHF. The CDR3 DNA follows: TGTGCCAGTAGTATGACAGGGGTCGATCAGCCCCAGCATTTT. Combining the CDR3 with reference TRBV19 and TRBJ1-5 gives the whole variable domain DGGITQSPKYLFRKEGQNVTLSCEQNLNHDAMYWYRQDPGQGLRLIYYSQIVNDFQKGDIAEGYSVSREKKESFPLTVTSAQKNPTAFYLCASSMTGVDQPQHFGDGTRLSIL.